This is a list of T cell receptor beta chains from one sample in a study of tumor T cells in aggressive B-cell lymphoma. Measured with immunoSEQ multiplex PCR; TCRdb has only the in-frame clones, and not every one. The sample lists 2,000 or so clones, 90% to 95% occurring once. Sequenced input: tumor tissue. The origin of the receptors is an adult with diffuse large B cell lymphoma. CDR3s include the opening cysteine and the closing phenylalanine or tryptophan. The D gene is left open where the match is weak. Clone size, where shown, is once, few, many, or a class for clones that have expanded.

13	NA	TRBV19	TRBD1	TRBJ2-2	CASRDRGTGELFF	TGTGCCAGTAGGGACAGGGGCACCGGGGAGCTGTTTTTT
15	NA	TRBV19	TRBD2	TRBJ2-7	CASSITSGRVYEQYF	TGTGCCAGTAGTATAACTAGCGGGAGGGTATACGAGCAGTACTTC
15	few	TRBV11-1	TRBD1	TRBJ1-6	CASSPDRDGGSPLHF	TGTGCCAGCAGCCCGGACAGGGACGGTGGGTCACCCCTCCACTTT
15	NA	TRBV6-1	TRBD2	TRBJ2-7	CASRGASGITYEQYF	TGTGCCAGCAGAGGGGCTAGCGGGATAACCTACGAGCAGTACTTC
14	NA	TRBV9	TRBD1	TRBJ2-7	CASSVGTGKHEQYF	TGTGCCAGCAGCGTAGGGACAGGGAAGCACGAGCAGTACTTC
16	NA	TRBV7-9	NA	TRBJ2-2	CASRPTSAGNTGELFF	TGTGCCAGCAGACCCACCTCCGCAGGGAACACCGGGGAGCTGTTTTTT
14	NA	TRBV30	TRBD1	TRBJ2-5	CAWGQGAFGETQYF	TGTGCCTGGGGACAGGGGGCGTTCGGTGAGACCCAGTACTTC
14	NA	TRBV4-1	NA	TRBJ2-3	CASSQDRGADTQYF	TGCGCCAGCAGCCAAGATCGGGGGGCGGATACGCAGTATTTT
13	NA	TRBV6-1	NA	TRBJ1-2	CASSESSNYGYTF	TGTGCCAGCAGTGAATCGAGTAACTATGGCTACACCTTC
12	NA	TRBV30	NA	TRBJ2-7	CAWSSGGHEQYF	TGTGCCTGGAGTTCCGGCGGCCACGAGCAGTACTTC
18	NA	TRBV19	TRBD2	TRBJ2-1	CASSPGVLAGGSYNEQFF	TGTGCCAGTAGTCCCGGGGTACTAGCGGGAGGGTCCTACAATGAGCAGTTCTTC
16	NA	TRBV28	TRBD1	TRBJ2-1	CASTAPTGGFGNEQFF	TGTGCCAGCACAGCCCCGACAGGGGGTTTTGGTAATGAGCAGTTCTTC
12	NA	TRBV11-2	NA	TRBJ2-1	CASSLGSTGQFF	TGTGCCAGCAGCTTAGGGTCGACAGGGCAGTTCTTC